This T cell receptor (beta chain) was observed in a study of OX40 agonist ivuxolimab in advanced cancers. Across the study: The study gave patients intravenous ivuxolimab at 0.01 to 10 mg/kg every 2 weeks. Patients with prior anti-PD-1, anti-PD-L1 or anti-CTLA-4 therapy were eligible; roughly 41% had some.

Here immunoSEQ multiplex PCR was the method, and the copy in TCRdb shows in-frame clones only, minus some. The table has roughly 79,000 clones, less than 85% seen once. Study-wide findings and caveats: On average, a greater number of expanded clones characterised CD8+ T cells relative to CD4+. Within 6 weeks, CD4+ and CD8+ blood T cells expanded clonally at 0.1 to 3.0 mg/kg.

The V gene's germline CDR1 is SGHTS and CDR2 YDEGEE. The CDR3 extends over 17 amino acids. V dropped 0 bases and J dropped 0 bases, with 10 bases sitting between them. This clone occurred once. The antigen remains unidentified. The material sequenced was CD4+ or CD8+ T cells sorted from blood, taken in a trial of the OX40 agonist ivuxolimab. The origin of this receptor is an adult with an advanced solid tumor such as melanoma, head and neck, liver or kidney cancer. This chain joins TRBV5-8 and TRBJ2-6; D is uncertain. Here the CDR3 reads CASSLGTFTSGANVLTF. DNA for the CDR3: TGTGCCAGCAGCTTGGGGACCTTCACCTCTGGGGCCAACGTCCTGACTTTC.